This is a list of T cell receptor beta chains from one sample in a study of blood T cell repertoires in COVID-19. Method: immunoSEQ multiplex PCR; TCRdb's copy keeps in-frame clones and lacks some. The sample holds about 110,000 clones; roughly 82% are singletons and the top ten take approximately 15%. The sequenced sample was peripheral blood. The source of these receptors is a woman aged 55-69 years with acute or convalescent COVID-19. CDR3s include the opening cysteine and the closing phenylalanine or tryptophan. The order of the fields is V gene, J gene, clone size, D gene, CDR3 DNA, CDR3 protein. D genes are given only for firm matches. Expanded clones get a size class; other rows say once, few or many, or leave the size out.

TRBV10-3	TRBJ1-2	NA	NA	TGTGCCATCAGTGAGGGCAGTGCGGACTATGGCTACACCTTC	CAISEGSADYGYTF
TRBV6-5	TRBJ1-3	few	TRBD1	TGTGCCAGCAGTTCGGACAGGTTCTCTGGAAACACCATATATTTT	CASSSDRFSGNTIYF
TRBV29-1	TRBJ2-3	NA	NA	TGCAGCGCACAGGGCCGTACCGCAGATACGCAGTATTTT	CSAQGRTADTQYF
TRBV20-1	TRBJ1-1	NA	NA	TGCAGTGCTAGTAGCAGGGGAATAGCTTTCTTT	CSASSRGIAFF
TRBV28	TRBJ1-5	NA	NA	TGTGCCAGCAGGGCCAACAATCAGCCCCAGCATTTT	CASRANNQPQHF
TRBV11-1	TRBJ2-1	once	TRBD1	TGTGCCAGCAGCTCCCAGACCCCAGGGACAGCAGAGCAGTTCTTC	CASSSQTPGTAEQFF
TRBV4-2	TRBJ1-2	NA	NA	TGTGCCAGCAGCCAAGATGGGGCAGCTATTGGCTACACCTTC	CASSQDGAAIGYTF
TRBV4-1	TRBJ1-1	NA	NA	TGCGCCAGCAGCCAAGTGGAATCCGGGGGCACTGAAGCTTTCTTT	CASSQVESGGTEAFF
TRBV18	TRBJ1-4	NA	NA	TGTGCCAGCTCACCACCGAGAGGTGAAAGGGGAGGTGAAAAACTGTTTTTT	CASSPPRGERGGEKLFF
TRBV30	TRBJ2-5	NA	TRBD2	TGTGCCTCCGGGGGGGGTGAGACCCAGTACTTC	CASGGGETQYF
TRBV11-2	TRBJ1-4	NA	TRBD1	TGTGCCAGCAGCTCACCACCGGGACAGCTTAATGAAAAACTGTTTTTT	CASSSPPGQLNEKLFF
TRBV10-3	TRBJ2-3	NA	NA	TGTGCCATCAGAACAACCAGGGGATCCACAGATACGCAGTATTTT	CAIRTTRGSTDTQYF
TRBV9	TRBJ2-7	few	NA	TGTGCCAGCAGCGTAGCGGTAAAGGGGCTCAACGAGCAGTACTTC	CASSVAVKGLNEQYF
TRBV11-2	TRBJ1-2	NA	TRBD1	TGTGCCAGCAGCTTAGATGAGACAGGGCATGGCTACACCTTC	CASSLDETGHGYTF
TRBV4-2	TRBJ1-6	NA	NA	TGTGCCAGCAGCCAAAGACAGAACGAAGATAATTCACCCCTCCACTTT	CASSQRQNEDNSPLHF
TRBV7-9	TRBJ1-2	NA	NA	TGTGCCATAAATACGGGAGCCTCTAACTATGGCTACACCTTC	CAINTGASNYGYTF
TRBV7-2	TRBJ1-4	NA	NA	TGTGCCAGCAGCTTAGACCGAGGAACTAATGAAAAACTGTTTTTT	CASSLDRGTNEKLFF
TRBV18	TRBJ1-2	NA	NA	TGTGCCAGCTCACCAGGGGCTGACCTTAACTATGGCTACACCTTC	CASSPGADLNYGYTF
TRBV6-1	TRBJ2-1	NA	TRBD2	TGTGCCAGCAGTGAAGTGTCTAGCGGGGGGGCCCATGAGCAGTTCTTC	CASSEVSSGGAHEQFF
TRBV5-6	TRBJ2-5	NA	TRBD2	TGTGCCAGCAGCTCTGGACTAGCGGGGGCCCACGGGACCCAGTACTTC	CASSSGLAGAHGTQYF
TRBV10-3	TRBJ2-1	NA	TRBD1	TGTGCCATCAGTCCGGGACAGGGGCAATACTCCTACAATGAGCAGTTCTTC	CAISPGQGQYSYNEQFF
TRBV6-2/TRBV6-3	TRBJ2-5	NA	NA	TGTGCCAGCAGTTACCCTCAGGGTTTGGAGTTCCAAGAGACCCAGTACTTC	CASSYPQGLEFQETQYF
TRBV9	TRBJ2-5	few	TRBD2	TGTGCCAGCAGCGTAGGTGGACTAGCAATCAGCAGGGAGACCCAGTACTTC	CASSVGGLAISRETQYF
TRBV19	TRBJ1-4	NA	NA	TGTGCCAGTAGTCCCCGGACGGTCGCAGGGACTAATGAAAAACTGTTTTTT	CASSPRTVAGTNEKLFF
TRBV5-1	TRBJ2-1	NA	TRBD1	TGCGCCAGCAGCCTGGGTACAGGGGTCAGTGAGCAGTTCTTC	CASSLGTGVSEQFF
TRBV5-4	TRBJ1-4	few	TRBD1	TGTGCCAGCAGCACCGGACAGGGTAGAGGGGGAAAACTGTTTTTT	CASSTGQGRGGKLFF
TRBV10-3	TRBJ2-5	NA	NA	TGTGCCATCAGTGAGGGACAGATCCAAGAGACCCAGTACTTC	CAISEGQIQETQYF
TRBV15	TRBJ2-5	NA	TRBD2	TGTGCCACCAGCAGCGCTAGCGGGGCACTCCAAGAGACCCAGTACTTC	CATSSASGALQETQYF
TRBV6-5	TRBJ1-2	NA	NA	TGTGCCAGCGCTGGACAACTCTATGGCTACACCTTC	CASAGQLYGYTF
TRBV12-3/TRBV12-4	TRBJ2-2	NA	NA	TGTGCCAGCAGTATAATGGAGGGGAGGGAGCTGTTTTTT	CASSIMEGRELFF
TRBV9	TRBJ2-5	NA	TRBD2	TGTGCCAGCAGCCTTAGCGGGGGCGCGGAGACCCAGTACTTC	CASSLSGGAETQYF
TRBV4-2	TRBJ2-7	NA	NA	TGTGCCAGCAGCCAAGACCAGGGGTACGAGCAGTACTTC	CASSQDQGYEQYF
TRBV7-3	TRBJ2-3	few	NA	TGTGCCAGCAGCCAAAGAGGACAAAGCACAGATACGCAGTATTTT	CASSQRGQSTDTQYF
TRBV5-1	TRBJ2-5	NA	NA	TGCGCCAGCAGCTTGGGGCTAGCGAAACAAGAGACCCAGTACTTC	CASSLGLAKQETQYF
TRBV6-1	TRBJ1-2	few	NA	TGTGCCAGCAGTGAGTCCTGGAGAGGGTCGGACACCTTC	CASSESWRGSDTF
TRBV7-9	TRBJ2-3	NA	NA	TGTGCCAGCAGCTTCGCTGCCTATGTAACTAGCACAGATACGCAGTATTTT	CASSFAAYVTSTDTQYF
TRBV5-4	TRBJ1-3	NA	NA	TGTGCCAGCAGCTTGGCCAGCGATAGCTCTGGAAACACCATATATTTT	CASSLASDSSGNTIYF
TRBV18	TRBJ1-1	many	NA	TGTGCCAGCTCACCGCGGGACTCTGGGGAGGTTGAAGCTTTCTTT	CASSPRDSGEVEAFF
TRBV5-5	TRBJ2-7	NA	NA	TGTGCCAGAACCCCTCCGTCCGGAGTCGGTTACGAGCAGTACTTC	CARTPPSGVGYEQYF
TRBV27	TRBJ1-1	NA	NA	TGTGCCAGCAGTGTCAGGGATGAGACTGAAGCTTTCTTT	CASSVRDETEAFF
TRBV5-1	TRBJ2-1	NA	TRBD2	TGCGCCAGCAGCCCATGGACTAGCGGGGAGGGTTTCTTC	CASSPWTSGEGFF
TRBV4-2	TRBJ1-4	NA	NA	TGTGCCAGCAGCCATCGAGGGGGTACTAATGAAAAACTGTTTTTT	CASSHRGGTNEKLFF
TRBV5-1	TRBJ1-1	once	NA	TGCGCCAGCAGCTTCCCCAGAGGAAGTGAAGCTTTCTTT	CASSFPRGSEAFF
TRBV2	TRBJ1-5	NA	TRBD1	TGTGCCAGCACGTGGGACAGAAATCAGCCCCAGCATTTT	CASTWDRNQPQHF
TRBV28	TRBJ1-2	few	NA	TGTGCCAGCAGGTTGGGATCTGGCGGGAACTATGGCTACACCTTC	CASRLGSGGNYGYTF
TRBV30	TRBJ1-4	NA	NA	TGTGCCTGGGGCTTCGCAACTAATGAAAAACTGTTTTTT	CAWGFATNEKLFF
TRBV5-1	TRBJ2-3	NA	TRBD1	TGCGCCAGCAGCCAGGGGGAAACTAGCACAGATACGCAGTATTTT	CASSQGETSTDTQYF
TRBV30	TRBJ1-5	NA	NA	TGTGCCTGGAGCCGAACCAGGAATCAGCCCCAGCATTTT	CAWSRTRNQPQHF
TRBV7-8	TRBJ2-1	NA	NA	TGTGCCAGCAGCTTAGCTGCACAGGGCCATGAGCAGTTCTTC	CASSLAAQGHEQFF
TRBV30	TRBJ1-5	NA	TRBD1	TGTGCCTGGAGGCGACAGGGAAGCAATCAGCCCCAGCATTTT	CAWRRQGSNQPQHF
TRBV4-1	TRBJ1-6	NA	NA	TGCGCCAGCAGCCAAGATCAGGGTTCTTGGTCACCCCTCCACTTT	CASSQDQGSWSPLHF
TRBV9	TRBJ2-5	NA	NA	TGTGCCAGCAGCGTAGGGGTTGGACAGCTCCAAGAGACCCAGTACTTC	CASSVGVGQLQETQYF
TRBV19	TRBJ2-7	NA	NA	TGTGCCAGTAGCACAGGGAGGGGAATCTACGAGCAGTACTTC	CASSTGRGIYEQYF